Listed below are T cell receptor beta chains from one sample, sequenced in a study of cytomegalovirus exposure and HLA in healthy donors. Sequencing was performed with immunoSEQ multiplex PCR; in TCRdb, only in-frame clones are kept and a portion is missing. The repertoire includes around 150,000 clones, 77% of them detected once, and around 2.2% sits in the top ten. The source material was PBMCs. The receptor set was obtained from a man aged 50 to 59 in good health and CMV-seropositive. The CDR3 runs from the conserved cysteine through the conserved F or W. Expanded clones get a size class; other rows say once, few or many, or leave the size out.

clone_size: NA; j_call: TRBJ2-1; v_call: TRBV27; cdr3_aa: CASNTRGARTITNEQFF
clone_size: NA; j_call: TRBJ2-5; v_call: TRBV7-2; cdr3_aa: CASSLRTLQETQYF
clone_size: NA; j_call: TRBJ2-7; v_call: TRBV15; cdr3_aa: CATSRDLGGGYEQYF
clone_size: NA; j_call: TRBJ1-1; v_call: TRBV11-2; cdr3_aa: CASSTRTGQISTEAFF
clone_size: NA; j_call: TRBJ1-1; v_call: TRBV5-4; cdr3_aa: CASSGRGAPFF
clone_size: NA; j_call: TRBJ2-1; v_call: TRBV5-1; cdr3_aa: CASSLGGSSYNEQFF
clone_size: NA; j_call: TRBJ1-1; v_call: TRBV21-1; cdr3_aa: CASSKAGLLPIEAFF
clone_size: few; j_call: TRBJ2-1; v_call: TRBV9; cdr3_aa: CASSPGQIYNEQFF
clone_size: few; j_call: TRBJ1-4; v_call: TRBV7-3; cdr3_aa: CASSLRGGYNEKLFF
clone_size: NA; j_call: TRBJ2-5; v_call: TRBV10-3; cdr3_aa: CAISESTSWQKETQYF
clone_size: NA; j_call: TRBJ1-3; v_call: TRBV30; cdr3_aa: CAWSTGQPSGNTIYF
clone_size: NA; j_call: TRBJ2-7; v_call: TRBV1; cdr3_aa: CTSSQEGAYEQYF
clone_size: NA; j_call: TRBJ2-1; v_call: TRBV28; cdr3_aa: CASSRSGGNYNEQFF
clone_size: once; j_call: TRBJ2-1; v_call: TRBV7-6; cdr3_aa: CASSYERLANNEQFF
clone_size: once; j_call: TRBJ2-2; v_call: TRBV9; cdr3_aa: CASSLQAGGNTGELFF
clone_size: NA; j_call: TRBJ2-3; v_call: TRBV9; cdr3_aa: CASSWDRGTDTQYF
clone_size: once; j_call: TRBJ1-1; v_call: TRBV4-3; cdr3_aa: CASSQGTGVNTEAFF
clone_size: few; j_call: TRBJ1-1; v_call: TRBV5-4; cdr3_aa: CASSQSGKNTEAFF
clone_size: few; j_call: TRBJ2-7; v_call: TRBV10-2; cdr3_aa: CASSLTSGSYEQYF
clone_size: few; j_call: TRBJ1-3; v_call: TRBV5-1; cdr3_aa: CASSSQGLFSGNTIYF
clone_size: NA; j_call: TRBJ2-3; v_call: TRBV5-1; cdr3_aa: CASGLQGASTDTQYF
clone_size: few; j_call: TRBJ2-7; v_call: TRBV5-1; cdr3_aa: CASREWDREYEQYF
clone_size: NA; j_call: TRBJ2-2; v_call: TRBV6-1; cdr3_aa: CASSELWNTGELFF
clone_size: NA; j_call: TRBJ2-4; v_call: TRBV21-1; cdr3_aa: CASSSARKGQGIRSKNIQYF
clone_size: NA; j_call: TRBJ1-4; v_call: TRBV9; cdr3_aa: CASSAGQGREKLFF
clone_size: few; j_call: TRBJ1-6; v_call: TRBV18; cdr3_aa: CASSPLGQGNNSPLHF
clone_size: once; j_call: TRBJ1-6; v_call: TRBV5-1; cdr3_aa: CASSLAGGTTYSPLHF
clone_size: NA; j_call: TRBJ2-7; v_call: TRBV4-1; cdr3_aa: CASSLTGGQGADEQYF
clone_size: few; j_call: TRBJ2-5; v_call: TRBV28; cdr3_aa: CASRQGRRETQYF
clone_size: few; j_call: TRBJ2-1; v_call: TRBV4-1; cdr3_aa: CASSQRLAGGSSSYNEQFF
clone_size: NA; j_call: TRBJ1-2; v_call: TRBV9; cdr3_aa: CASSVAQPAFYGYTF
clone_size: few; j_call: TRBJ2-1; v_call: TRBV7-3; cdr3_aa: CASSPAGAYNEQFF
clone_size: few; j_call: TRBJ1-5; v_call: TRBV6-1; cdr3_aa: CASSDRERMGNQPQHF
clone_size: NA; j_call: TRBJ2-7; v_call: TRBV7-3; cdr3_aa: CASSLLGGGTNSYEQYF
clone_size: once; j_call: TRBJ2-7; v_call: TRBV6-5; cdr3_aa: CASSYPRTGNSYEQYF
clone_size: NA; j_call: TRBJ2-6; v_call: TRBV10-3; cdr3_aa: CAISGNRDSGANVLTF
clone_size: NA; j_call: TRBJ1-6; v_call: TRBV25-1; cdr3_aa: CASSDSGVKPNSPLHF
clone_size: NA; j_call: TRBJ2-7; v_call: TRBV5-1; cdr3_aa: CASSLAATSGTYEQYF
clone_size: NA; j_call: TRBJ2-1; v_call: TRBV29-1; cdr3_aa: CSVGRGGNRNEQFF
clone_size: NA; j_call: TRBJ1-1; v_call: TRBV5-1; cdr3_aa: CASSFAQGRTEAFF
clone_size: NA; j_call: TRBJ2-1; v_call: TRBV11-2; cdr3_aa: CASSLEFSGGDNEQFF
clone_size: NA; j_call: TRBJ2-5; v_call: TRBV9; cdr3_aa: CASSVSNRGEETQYF